The 22 T cell receptor beta chains below come from one sample, sequenced in a study of Ad26.COV2.S vaccination and SARS-CoV-2 variants. Assay used: immunoSEQ multiplex PCR; TCRdb lists only in-frame clones, some missing. In the table there are some 190,000 clones, 87% of which are singletons. Material: peripheral blood, obtained after recovery from COVID-19. These receptors came from a human donor who had recovered from COVID-19.

The CDR3 region is CASSLRGMNTEAFF. DNA of the CDR3: TGCGCCAGCAGCTTAAGGGGGATGAACACTGAAGCTTTCTTT. This rearrangement joins TRBV5-1 to TRBJ1-1, with a tentative D call TRBD1 (6 bases). CDR1 SGHRS and CDR2 YFSETQ come from the germline V gene. V dropped 2 bases and J dropped 0 bases, with 8 bases sitting between them. CDR3 length equals 14 residues.

This chain connects TRBV10-3 to TRBJ1-6; no firm D call. This CDR3 comprises 14 residues. Germline V gives CDR1 ENHRY, CDR2 SYGVKD. V shed 5 bases and J shed 9 bases, with 14 bases lying between them. The CDR3 DNA sequence: TGTGCCATCAGTCCTGTCCTCGAATCTTCACCCCTCCACTTT. It translates to CAISPVLESSPLHF.

J is TRBJ2-5 and V is TRBV2; possible D gene TRBD1, 5 bases. Germline lookup yields CDR1 SNHLY and CDR2 FYNNEI. The CDR3 runs to 13 residues. Trimming stripped 6 bases from V and 4 bases from J, with 12 bases between. The CDR3 bases are TGTGCCAGCAGAGTACAGGTAGGAGAGACCCAGTACTTC. Protein sequence: CASRVQVGETQYF. The variable domain in full, with the rest retrieved from reference TRBV2 and TRBJ2-5, is EPEVTQTPSHQVTQMGQEVILRCVPISNHLYFYWYRQILGQKVEFLVSFYNNEISEKSEIFDDQFSVERPDGSNFTLKIRSTKLEDSAMYFCASRVQVGETQYFGPGTRLLVL.

This clone has a single count. The chain is built from TRBV2 and TRBJ2-6; D might be TRBD1 (5 bases). This CDR3 has 17 amino acids. V shed 0 bases and J shed 4 bases, with 13 bases lying between them. In germline, CDR1 is SNHLY, CDR2 FYNNEI. CDR3 DNA: TGTGCCAGCAGTGAAGCGCTTTTAGGGGTAGGGGCCAACGTCCTGACTTTC. It yields the protein CASSEALLGVGANVLTF.

The V call is TRBV10-3, the J call TRBJ2-3; the D gene is possibly TRBD2 (6 bases). This CDR3 contains 14 residues. Trimming shortened V by 3 bases and J by 6 bases, and 13 bases separated the two germline ends. Germline CDR1 reads ENHRY; CDR2 reads SYGVKD. CDR3 residues: CAISDGTSWDTQYF. CDR3 in DNA: TGTGCCATCAGTGACGGGACTTCGTGGGATACGCAGTATTTT.

J is TRBJ2-3 and V is TRBV2; 7 bases are shared with TRBD2. The CDR3 contains 13 residues. Germline V gene lookup returns CDR1 SNHLY and CDR2 FYNNEI. The V segment lost 7 bases and the J segment 1 base; nucleotides outside the gene matches: 2. The CDR3, as DNA: TGTGCCAGCAAGCGGGATGGCACAGATACGCAGTATTTT. Encoded protein: CASKRDGTDTQYF.

The chain links TRBV6-5 to TRBJ1-5; 8 bases align to TRBD1. V shed 4 bases, J shed 6 bases, and the junction held 8 bases outside the gene matches. This CDR3 has 15 amino acids. Germline CDR1 is MNHEY and CDR2 is SVGAGI. CDR3 sequence: CASSSWTGSPQPQHF. The CDR3 region has the DNA TGTGCCAGCAGTTCATGGACAGGGAGTCCTCAGCCCCAGCATTTT.

The chain uses TRBV7-3 and TRBJ2-5; D is unresolved. CDR1 is SGHTA, CDR2 FQGTGA, per germline. The CDR3 consists of 13 residues. V gave up 5 bases and J gave up 0 bases, with 7 bases separating them. The CDR3 protein is CASSVGYQETQYF. DNA for the CDR3: TGTGCCAGCAGCGTGGGGTACCAAGAGACCCAGTACTTC. The full variable domain, with the rest looked up from reference TRBV7-3 and TRBJ2-5, is GAGVSQTPSNKVTEKGKYVELRCDPISGHTALYWYRQSLGQGPEFLIYFQGTGAADDSGLPNDRFFAVRPEGSVSTLKIQRTERGDSAVYLCASSVGYQETQYFGPGTRLLVL.

V usage is TRBV5-1 and J usage is TRBJ1-3; possible D gene TRBD1, 5 bases. V shed 0 bases and J shed 0 bases, with 7 bases lying between them. CDR1 SGHRS and CDR2 YFSETQ come from the germline V gene. The CDR3 is 15 amino acids. CDR3 bases: TGCGCCAGCAGCTTGGGGACAAACTCTGGAAACACCATATATTTT. Translated: CASSLGTNSGNTIYF.

The rearrangement uses TRBV5-1 and TRBJ1-1, with a weak D call TRBD1 (5 bases). The CDR3 is 14 amino acids. V was clipped by 5 bases and J by 4 bases, with 15 bases between them. The germline V gene has CDR1 SGHRS and CDR2 YFSETQ. The CDR3 loop is CASRSGEWSTEAFF. In nucleotides, the CDR3 is TGCGCCAGCAGGTCGGGGGAGTGGAGCACTGAAGCTTTCTTT.

This clone was detected once. V gene TRBV18 combines with J gene TRBJ2-1, with 8 bases identical to TRBD1. The V segment lost 3 bases and the J segment 7 bases; nucleotides outside the gene matches: 8. The CDR3 extends over 15 amino acids. Germline V lookup: CDR1 KGHSH, CDR2 LQKENI. The CDR3 region has the DNA TGTGCCAGCTCACCTATGAACAGGGGGGAGAATGAGCAGTTCTTC. This codes for CASSPMNRGENEQFF.

J is TRBJ2-1 and V is TRBV7-2; the match to TRBD2 covers 8 bases. Germline CDR1 is SGHTA and CDR2 is FQGNSA. With 5 bases clipped from V and 11 bases from J, the junction kept 11 bases outside the gene matches. The CDR3 spans 14 residues. DNA for the CDR3: TGTGCCAGCAGCCCCTCATTAGCGGGACGCCAGCAGTTCTTC. Its protein is CASSPSLAGRQQFF.

In DNA form, the CDR3 reads TGCGCCAGCAGCAGAAGGGGCGGTGAGACCCAGTACTTC. Residues: CASSRRGGETQYF. V gene TRBV5-1 combines with J gene TRBJ2-5; possibly TRBD1 for D (5 bases). There are 13 residues in the CDR3. Per the germline V gene, CDR1 is SGHRS and CDR2 is YFSETQ. The ends were cut back, 4 bases at V and 5 bases at J, with 12 bases in the middle.

The chain couples TRBV6-1 to TRBJ2-1; 7 bases are a match to TRBD2. The CDR3 is 16 residues long. Germline V gives CDR1 MNHNS, CDR2 SASEGT. With V trimmed by 2 bases and J by 3 bases, 7 bases remained unmatched. In nucleotides, the CDR3 is TGTGCCAGCAGTGAACAAATAGCGGGTAGCTACAATGAGCAGTTCTTC. This encodes CASSEQIAGSYNEQFF.

V is TRBV14 and J is TRBJ2-1; 12 nucleotides align to TRBD2. The V gene end was trimmed by 5 bases and the J gene end by 10 bases; junction bases not matched to a gene: 9. The CDR3 has 15 residues. Germline lookup yields CDR1 SGHDN and CDR2 FVKESK. The CDR3 is CASSAIPSGRGEQFF. The CDR3 coding sequence is TGTGCCAGCAGCGCTATTCCTAGCGGGAGGGGCGAGCAGTTCTTC.

The V call is TRBV7-3, the J call TRBJ2-1, with D possibly TRBD1 on 5 matching bases. Germline V gene sequence: CDR1 SGHTA, CDR2 FQGTGA. The CDR3 is made up of 14 amino acids. V lost 2 bases and J lost 6, with 11 bases in between. The CDR3 protein is CASSLGQGGNEQFF. CDR3 DNA: TGTGCCAGCAGCTTAGGGCAGGGTGGCAATGAGCAGTTCTTC. Filled out from reference TRBV7-3 and TRBJ2-1, the complete variable domain reads GAGVSQTPSNKVTEKGKYVELRCDPISGHTALYWYRQSLGQGPEFLIYFQGTGAADDSGLPNDRFFAVRPEGSVSTLKIQRTERGDSAVYLCASSLGQGGNEQFFGPGTRLTVL.

This chain uses TRBV11-2 with TRBJ2-1; 7 positions agree with TRBD2. Germline V lookup: CDR1 SGHAT, CDR2 FQNNGV. This CDR3 has 15 residues. V lost 5 bases, J lost 7 bases, and 11 bases stayed unmatched. The CDR3 bases are TGTGCCAGCAGCCCTTCGGGGGGATTCGAGAATGAGCAGTTCTTC. Its translation is CASSPSGGFENEQFF.

V gene TRBV5-1 combines with J gene TRBJ2-7; D is perhaps TRBD1 (6 bases). The germline gives CDR1 SGHRS, CDR2 YFSETQ. V gave up 2 bases and J gave up 5 bases, with 8 bases separating them. The CDR3 extends over 12 amino acids. Written as DNA, the CDR3 is TGCGCCAGCAGCTTCAGGGGTAACGAGCAGTACTTC. Amino acids: CASSFRGNEQYF.

This clone was recorded only once. The chain has TRBV25-1 and TRBJ1-1; the D gene is possibly TRBD1 (5 bases). Germline loops: CDR1 MGHDK, CDR2 SYGVNS. V was pared by 4 bases and J by 1 base, with 10 bases between. The CDR3 totals 14 residues. The CDR3 loop reads CASSARGQNTEAFF. CDR3 DNA: TGTGCCAGCAGTGCAAGGGGTCAGAACACTGAAGCTTTCTTT.

This chain uses TRBV12-2 with TRBJ1-2; the DNA was not used to check the table's D call, TRBD1. TRBV12-2 is a pseudogene segment. The CDR3 has 15 amino acids. The CDR3 sequence is CASRLAGTGRGGYTF. The CDR3 coding sequence is TGTGCAAGTCGCTTAGCGGGGACAGGGAGGGGTGGCTACACCTTC.

The gene calls are TRBV7-2 and TRBJ2-2, with D possibly matching TRBD2 (5 bases). V was clipped by 3 bases and J by 8 bases, with 13 bases between them. Germline values: CDR1 SGHTA, CDR2 FQGNSA. This CDR3 has 14 residues. This chain's CDR3 is CASSFRGPRGELFF. The CDR3 coding sequence is TGTGCCAGCAGCTTCCGAGGGCCGAGGGGGGAGCTGTTTTTT.

The CDR3 spells CASSRRGRDKGQPQHF. In DNA form, the CDR3 reads TGTGCCAGCAGCCGGAGGGGCAGGGACAAGGGTCAGCCCCAGCATTTT. V usage is TRBV5-6 and J usage is TRBJ1-5; maybe TRBD1 (6 bases). The V gene's germline CDR1 is SGHDT and CDR2 YYEEEE. With 4 bases removed from V and 6 bases from J, the gap between germline ends came to 20 bases. The CDR3 has 16 amino acids.